These 27 T cell receptor beta chains originate from one sample sequenced in a study of control samples from healthy donors and cancer patients. Generated by immunoSEQ multiplex PCR, the TCRdb table keeps only in-frame clones and is missing some. Among 90,000 to 100,000 clones listed, around 80% were seen once. The specimen was blood. These receptor sequences come from a man in his sixties in good health.

CDR3 DNA: TGTGCCAGCAGCCCGGGGAGGGATACGCAGTATTTT. Its protein is CASSPGRDTQYF. The chain has TRBV7-2 and TRBJ2-3; D perhaps matches TRBD2 (6 bases). Trimming cost V 5 bases and J 6 bases, with 9 bases left between them. The CDR3 runs 12 residues. The germline V gene has CDR1 SGHTA and CDR2 FQGNSA.

V gene TRBV27 combines with J gene TRBJ2-1; the match to TRBD2 covers 10 bases. V dropped 4 bases and J dropped 0; count of bases not matched to a gene: 15. The CDR3 length is 20 residues. The germline V gene has CDR1 MNHEY and CDR2 SMNVEV (reference sequence). CDR3 protein: CASSSWGGLAAMSSYNEQFF. The CDR3 region has the DNA TGTGCCAGCAGTTCGTGGGGCGGACTAGCGGCAATGAGCTCCTACAATGAGCAGTTCTTC.

This clone was detected a few times. J is TRBJ1-1 and V is TRBV10-3; 7 positions match TRBD1. Unmatched junction bases numbered 18, after V lost 8 bases and J lost 3 bases. The CDR3 spans 17 residues. CDR1 is ENHRY and CDR2 is SYGVKD in the germline V gene. CDR3 loop: CAIARDTPRDRDTEAFF. The CDR3 nucleotides read TGTGCCATCGCCCGGGACACACCTCGGGACAGAGACACTGAAGCTTTCTTT.

The chain couples TRBV2 to TRBJ1-4, with D tentatively TRBD1 (6 bases). Trimming removed 6 bases at V and 7 bases at J, with 18 bases between. Germline V gene sequence: CDR1 SNHLY, CDR2 FYNNEI. This CDR3 region has 15 residues. The CDR3 sequence is CASRRTDRPGEKLFF. DNA of the CDR3: TGTGCCAGCAGAAGAACTGACAGGCCCGGTGAAAAACTGTTTTTT.

The V gene is TRBV19, the J gene TRBJ1-2; maybe TRBD1 (5 bases). The germline V and J ends were trimmed by 3 bases and 5 bases, with 16 bases remaining between them. Germline CDR1 is LNHDA and CDR2 is SQIVND (reference sequence). This CDR3 is built from 15 residues. The CDR3 region is CASSISSGGLYGYTF. The CDR3 nucleotides are TGTGCCAGTAGTATCTCGTCGGGGGGATTGTATGGCTACACCTTC. Supplemented by reference TRBV19 and TRBJ1-2, the full variable domain reads DGGITQSPKYLFRKEGQNVTLSCEQNLNHDAMYWYRQDPGQGLRLIYYSQIVNDFQKGDIAEGYSVSREKKESFPLTVTSAQKNPTAFYLCASSISSGGLYGYTFGSGTRLTVV.

This clone came up a few times. The chain carries TRBV4-1 and TRBJ2-5; no definite D call. In germline, CDR1 is MGHRA, CDR2 YSYEKL. V was pared by 0 bases and J by 2 bases, with 10 bases between. The CDR3 spans 15 residues. The CDR3 bases are TGCGCCAGCAGCCAAGATATCGCAGGTCAAGAGACCCAGTACTTC. This encodes CASSQDIAGQETQYF.

This clone came up a few times. The chain employs TRBV6-5 and TRBJ1-5; D might be TRBD1 (6 bases). Germline V gene sequence: CDR1 MNHEY, CDR2 SVGAGI. CDR3 size: 13 residues. The V gene lost 10 bases and the J gene lost 4 bases, with 14 bases spanning the gap. CDR3 coding DNA: TGTGCCACGCAATGGACAGTGAATCAGCCCCAGCATTTT. Its translation: CATQWTVNQPQHF.

In DNA form, the CDR3 reads TGTGCCAGCTCACCAAGCTCAGTTTTCTCTGGAAACACCATATATTTT. Translation: CASSPSSVFSGNTIYF. The rearrangement uses TRBV18 and TRBJ1-3; D not certain. The CDR3 extends over 16 amino acids. The V end lost 2 bases, the J end lost 0 bases, and 11 bases lay between the germline ends. Germline CDR1 and CDR2: KGHSH and LQKENI.

The chain links TRBV25-1 to TRBJ2-5; either TRBD1 or TRBD2 may supply D (5 bases each). The germline CDR1 and CDR2 sequences are MGHDK and SYGVNS. V was pared by 4 bases and J by 7 bases, with 22 bases between. The CDR3 length is 16 residues. The CDR3 region is CASSGDDSPRVRTQYF. The CDR3 DNA sequence: TGTGCCAGCAGTGGGGACGACAGCCCTCGGGTCCGGACCCAGTACTTC.

The V call is TRBV7-9, the J call TRBJ2-4, with unresolved D. V lost 0 bases, J lost 1 base, and 4 bases lay in between. Germline CDR1 is SEHNR and CDR2 is FQNEAQ (reference sequence). The CDR3 extends over 14 amino acids. The CDR3 nucleotides are TGTGCCAGCAGCTTAGCAGGGGCCAAAAACATTCAGTACTTC. Its translation is CASSLAGAKNIQYF.

The chain links TRBV27 to TRBJ2-7; possible D gene TRBD1, 6 bases. Germline assignment: CDR1 MNHEY and CDR2 SMNVEV (reference sequence). The CDR3 length is 14 residues. V lost 5 bases and J 4 bases, leaving 15 bases between the germline ends. DNA for the CDR3: TGTGCCAGCAGTCTGGGGGCAAGGATTTACGAGCAGTACTTC. This encodes CASSLGARIYEQYF.

The chain combines TRBV6-6 with TRBJ2-3; D might be TRBD1 (5 bases). Trimming cost V 2 bases and J 2 bases, with 11 bases left between them. CDR3 size: 15 residues. Germline lookup yields CDR1 MNHNY and CDR2 SVGAGI (reference sequence). The CDR3, as DNA: TGTGCCAGCAGTTACGCTAGGGGCTACACAGATACGCAGTATTTT. Protein product: CASSYARGYTDTQYF.

This rearrangement joins TRBV19 to TRBJ2-7, with D possibly being TRBD2 (5 bases). Per germline, CDR1 LNHDA and CDR2 SQIVND (reference sequence). V was trimmed by 4 bases and J by 3 bases, leaving 10 bases between them. The CDR3 loop spans 13 amino acids. Here the CDR3 DNA reads TGTGCCAGTAGTAACGGACGGGGCTACGAGCAGTACTTC. This sequence encodes CASSNGRGYEQYF.

The J gene is TRBJ2-7, the V gene TRBV4-1, with 7 bases matching TRBD1. The trim removed 4 bases at V and 5 bases at J, leaving 5 bases unmatched. The germline CDR1 and CDR2 sequences are MGHRA and YSYEKL. This CDR3 contains 13 residues. In nucleotides, the CDR3 is TGCGCCAGCAGCCGTGGGACAGCTGACGAGCAGTACTTC. Translating it yields CASSRGTADEQYF.

The V gene is TRBV2, the J gene TRBJ1-2; D is perhaps TRBD1 (5 bases). This CDR3 contains 14 residues. Germline V gene data show CDR1 as SNHLY and CDR2 as FYNNEI. The ends were cut back, 8 bases at V and 6 bases at J, with 19 bases in the middle. For the CDR3, the DNA is TGTGCCAGCGTGTCTTGGACACCTCAGGATGGCTACACCTTC. Protein product: CASVSWTPQDGYTF.

V gene TRBV2 combines with J gene TRBJ2-2; no clear D. The germline V gene has CDR1 SNHLY and CDR2 FYNNEI. This CDR3 comprises 12 residues. V gave up 4 bases and J gave up 7 bases, with 7 bases separating them. CDR3: CASSAFVGELFF. CDR3 sequence (DNA): TGTGCCAGCAGTGCTTTCGTCGGGGAGCTGTTTTTT.

The chain recombines TRBV3-1 (or the pseudogene TRBV3-2) with TRBJ2-3; weak D call: TRBD1 (5 bases). The V gene lost 5 bases and the J gene lost 0 bases, with 12 bases spanning the gap. The CDR3 contains 15 residues. Looked up from germline, CDR1 is LGHDT and CDR2 is YNNKEL (reference sequence). This CDR3 reads CASSSRRQSTDTQYF. The DNA for the CDR3 is TGTGCCAGCAGCTCACGAAGACAGAGCACAGATACGCAGTATTTT.

The CDR3, as DNA: TGTGCCAGCAGCCAAACGGATGGGAACACTGAAGCTTTCTTT. Amino acid sequence: CASSQTDGNTEAFF. This chain connects TRBV4-2 to TRBJ1-1; D gene unclear. This CDR3 region has 14 residues. V was shortened by 2 bases and J by 1 base, with 8 bases between the two germline ends. Per germline, CDR1 LGHNA and CDR2 YNFKEQ.

The chain uses TRBV18 and TRBJ1-2; D is ambiguous. The CDR3 has 14 residues. The ends were cut back, 5 bases at V and 1 base at J, with 11 bases in the middle. The germline CDR1 and CDR2 sequences are KGHSH and LQKENI. CDR3 residues: CASSFQRVNYGYTF. The CDR3 DNA reads as TGTGCCAGCTCATTTCAAAGGGTTAACTATGGCTACACCTTC.

Points on this clone: Other DNA variants within this sample encode the same CDR3. The chain couples TRBV18 to TRBJ2-5; perhaps TRBD1 as D (6 bases). The CDR3 loop spans 13 amino acids. Between the trimmed V and J ends, which lost 3 bases and 3 bases, there was a span of 8 bases. Germline CDR1 KGHSH, CDR2 LQKENI. The CDR3 here is CASSPDRKETQYF. The CDR3 DNA sequence: TGTGCCAGCTCACCTGACAGGAAAGAGACCCAGTACTTC.

The V gene is TRBV24-1, the J gene TRBJ2-7; no clear D. This CDR3 has 12 amino acids. Trimming removed 1 base from V and 4 bases from J, with 4 bases in between. Looked up from germline, CDR1 is KGHDR and CDR2 is SFDVKD. CDR3: CATSDFGYEQYF. The CDR3 DNA is TGTGCCACCAGTGATTTTGGGTACGAGCAGTACTTC.

The chain has TRBV30 and TRBJ2-1, with no clear D. Germline V gives CDR1 GTSNPN, CDR2 SVGIG (reference sequence). Trimming stripped 0 bases from V and 6 bases from J, with 9 bases between. The CDR3 is 13 amino acids. The CDR3 here is CAWSVDQRNEQFF. In DNA form, the CDR3 reads TGTGCCTGGAGTGTAGACCAACGCAATGAGCAGTTCTTC.

The chain is built from TRBV18 and TRBJ2-1; TRBD1 agrees at 8 bases. This CDR3 region has 14 residues. V lost 3 bases, J lost 5 bases, and 3 bases stayed unmatched. CDR1 is KGHSH, CDR2 LQKENI, per germline. In DNA, the CDR3 is TGTGCCAGCTCACCTGGACAGGGCGACAATGAGCAGTTCTTC. Residues: CASSPGQGDNEQFF.

The gene calls are TRBV11-3 and TRBJ2-3; D is unresolved. The germline gives CDR1 SGHNT, CDR2 YENEEA. V lost 4 bases and J 4 bases, leaving 12 bases between the germline ends. This CDR3 has 14 amino acids. The CDR3 DNA reads as TGTGCCAGCAGCTCCCAAGGCCCCTCAGATACGCAGTATTTT. As protein: CASSSQGPSDTQYF.

This clone has a single count. V is TRBV18 and J is TRBJ2-3, with D tentatively TRBD1 (5 bases). The germline V gene encodes CDR1 KGHSH and CDR2 LQKENI. This CDR3 comprises 16 residues. Trimming stripped 0 bases from V and 6 bases from J, with 16 bases between. Here the CDR3 DNA reads TGTGCCAGCTCACCACCGAATTATCAGGGCTTCGATACGCAGTATTTT. This sequence encodes CASSPPNYQGFDTQYF.

This chain uses TRBV5-1 with TRBJ1-4, with 8 bases that match TRBD1. Germline V gene lookup returns CDR1 SGHRS and CDR2 YFSETQ. The J segment lost 0 bases and the V segment lost 4 bases, leaving 5 bases of the junction unmatched. This CDR3 spans 16 amino acids. CDR3 in amino acids: CASSGLTGATNEKLFF. CDR3 sequence (DNA): TGCGCCAGCAGCGGCCTGACAGGGGCAACTAATGAAAAACTGTTTTTT. Using reference TRBV5-1 and TRBJ1-4 for the parts outside the CDR3, the full variable domain is KAGVTQTPRYLIKTRGQQVTLSCSPISGHRSVSWYQQTPGQGLQFLFEYFSETQRNKGNFPGRFSGRQFSNSRSEMNVSTLELGDSALYLCASSGLTGATNEKLFFGSGTQLSVL.

The chain uses TRBV19 and TRBJ2-7, with D possibly TRBD1 on 6 matching bases. The germline V gene encodes CDR1 LNHDA and CDR2 SQIVND (reference sequence). Deletions cut 3 bases from V and 3 bases from J, with 12 bases between. CDR3 length: 14 amino acids. The DNA for the CDR3 is TGTGCCAGTAGTATCCCAGGGGCGGGCTACGAGCAGTACTTC. The encoded protein is CASSIPGAGYEQYF.